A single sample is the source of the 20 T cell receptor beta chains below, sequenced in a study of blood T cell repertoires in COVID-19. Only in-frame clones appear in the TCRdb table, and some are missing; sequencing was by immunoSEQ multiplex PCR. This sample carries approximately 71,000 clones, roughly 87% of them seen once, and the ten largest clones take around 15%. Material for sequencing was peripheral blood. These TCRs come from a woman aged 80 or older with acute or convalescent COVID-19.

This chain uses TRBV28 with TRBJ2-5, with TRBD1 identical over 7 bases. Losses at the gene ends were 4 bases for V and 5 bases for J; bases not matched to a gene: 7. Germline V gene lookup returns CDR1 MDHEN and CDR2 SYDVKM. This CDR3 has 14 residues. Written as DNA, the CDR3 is TGTGCCAGCAGTTCGACAGGGTCATGGGAGACCCAGTACTTC. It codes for CASSSTGSWETQYF.

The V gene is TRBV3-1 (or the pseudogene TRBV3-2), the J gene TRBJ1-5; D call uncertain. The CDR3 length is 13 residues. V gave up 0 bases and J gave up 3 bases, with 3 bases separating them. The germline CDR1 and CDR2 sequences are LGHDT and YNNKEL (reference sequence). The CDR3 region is CASSQDYNQPQHF. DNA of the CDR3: TGTGCCAGCAGCCAAGACTACAATCAGCCCCAGCATTTT.

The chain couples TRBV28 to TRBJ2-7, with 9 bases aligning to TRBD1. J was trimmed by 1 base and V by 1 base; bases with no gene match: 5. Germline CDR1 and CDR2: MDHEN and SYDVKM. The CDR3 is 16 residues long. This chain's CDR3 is CASSLYSGTGSYEQYF. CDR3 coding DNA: TGTGCCAGCAGTTTATATTCGGGGACAGGGTCCTACGAGCAGTACTTC.

The CDR3 loop reads CASSYSTGGLTDTQYF. CDR3 in DNA: TGTGCCAGCAGTTACTCTACGGGAGGGCTGACAGATACGCAGTATTTT. This chain uses TRBV6-2 or TRBV6-3 with TRBJ2-3; 8 bases are shared with TRBD2. CDR3 length: 16 amino acids. V lost 0 bases and J lost 3; bases outside the gene matches: 5. Germline CDR1 and CDR2: MNHEY and SVGEGT.

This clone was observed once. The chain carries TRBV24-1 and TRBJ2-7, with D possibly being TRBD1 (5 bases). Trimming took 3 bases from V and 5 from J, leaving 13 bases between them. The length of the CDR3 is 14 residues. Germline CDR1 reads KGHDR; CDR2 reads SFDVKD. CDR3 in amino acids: CATSDHPPGNEQYF. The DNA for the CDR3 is TGTGCCACCAGTGATCACCCGCCAGGGAACGAGCAGTACTTC.

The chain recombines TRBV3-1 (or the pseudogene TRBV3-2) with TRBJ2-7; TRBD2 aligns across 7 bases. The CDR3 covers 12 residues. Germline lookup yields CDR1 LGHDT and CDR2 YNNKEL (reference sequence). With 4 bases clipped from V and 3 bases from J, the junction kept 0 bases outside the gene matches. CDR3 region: CASSRGGYEQYF. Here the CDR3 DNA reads TGTGCCAGCAGCCGGGGGGGCTACGAGCAGTACTTC.

DNA for the CDR3: TGTGCCAGTAGTGCGTCAGGGGGCTACACCTTC. As protein: CASSASGGYTF. V is TRBV19 and J is TRBJ1-2; D possibly corresponds to TRBD1 (5 bases). Germline CDR1 and CDR2: LNHDA and SQIVND (reference sequence). CDR3 length: 11 residues. V lost 5 bases to trimming and J lost 8 bases, with 9 bases between them. Supplemented by reference TRBV19 and TRBJ1-2, the full variable domain reads DGGITQSPKYLFRKEGQNVTLSCEQNLNHDAMYWYRQDPGQGLRLIYYSQIVNDFQKGDIAEGYSVSREKKESFPLTVTSAQKNPTAFYLCASSASGGYTFGSGTRLTVV.

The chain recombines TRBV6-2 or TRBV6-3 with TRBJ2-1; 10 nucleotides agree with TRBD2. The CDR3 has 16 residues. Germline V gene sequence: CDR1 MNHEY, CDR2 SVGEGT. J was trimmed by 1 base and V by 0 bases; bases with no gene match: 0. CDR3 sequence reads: CASSYSSGRSYNEQFF. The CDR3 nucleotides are TGTGCCAGCAGTTACTCTAGCGGGAGGTCCTACAATGAGCAGTTCTTC.

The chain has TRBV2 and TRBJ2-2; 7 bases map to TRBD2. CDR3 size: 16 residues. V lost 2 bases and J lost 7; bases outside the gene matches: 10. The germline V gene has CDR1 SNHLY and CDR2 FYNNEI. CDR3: CASSELLAGVGGELFF. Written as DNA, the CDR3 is TGTGCCAGCAGTGAATTGCTGGCGGGAGTGGGCGGGGAGCTGTTTTTT.

CDR3 sequence: CSAGTSVYYEQYF. CDR3 nucleotides: TGCAGCGCCGGGACTAGCGTTTACTACGAGCAGTACTTC. The chain employs TRBV29-1 and TRBJ2-7; 10 positions match TRBD2. J lost 3 bases, V lost 7 bases, and 6 bases had no gene match. The CDR3 extends over 13 amino acids. The V gene's germline CDR1 is SQVTM and CDR2 ANQGSEA.

DNA of the CDR3: TGCGCCAGCAGCTTCACAGGGGAGAAAAATCAGCCCCAGCATTTT. Protein: CASSFTGEKNQPQHF. The chain is built from TRBV5-1 and TRBJ1-5; TRBD1 matches at 7 bases. The CDR3 is 15 amino acids. V shed 2 bases and J 4 bases; nucleotides not matched to a gene: 6. CDR1 is SGHRS, CDR2 YFSETQ, per germline.

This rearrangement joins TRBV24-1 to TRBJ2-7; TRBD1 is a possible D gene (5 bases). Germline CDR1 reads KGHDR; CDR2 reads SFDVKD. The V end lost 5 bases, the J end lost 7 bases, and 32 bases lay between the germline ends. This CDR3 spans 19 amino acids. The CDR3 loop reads CATSGEKGMGPTVEAEQYF. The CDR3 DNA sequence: TGTGCCACCAGTGGGGAAAAAGGCATGGGGCCAACTGTAGAGGCTGAGCAGTACTTC.

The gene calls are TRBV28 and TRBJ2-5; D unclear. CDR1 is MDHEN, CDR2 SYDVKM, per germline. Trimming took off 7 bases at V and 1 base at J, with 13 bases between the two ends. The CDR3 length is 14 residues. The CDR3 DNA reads TGTGCCAGCACCAGGTTGATGGCCCAAGAGACCCAGTACTTC. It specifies CASTRLMAQETQYF.

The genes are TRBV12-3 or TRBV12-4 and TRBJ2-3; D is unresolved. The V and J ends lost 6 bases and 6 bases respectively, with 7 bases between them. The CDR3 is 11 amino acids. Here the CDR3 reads CASSPRDTQYF. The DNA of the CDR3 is TGTGCCAGCAGCCCGCGGGATACGCAGTATTTT.

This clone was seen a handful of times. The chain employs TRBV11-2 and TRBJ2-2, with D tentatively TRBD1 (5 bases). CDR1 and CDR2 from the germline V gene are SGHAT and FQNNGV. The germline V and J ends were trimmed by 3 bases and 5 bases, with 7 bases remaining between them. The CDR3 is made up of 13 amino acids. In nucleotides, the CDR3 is TGTGCCAGCAGCTTGGCAGGGACCGGGGAGCTGTTTTTT. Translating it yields CASSLAGTGELFF.

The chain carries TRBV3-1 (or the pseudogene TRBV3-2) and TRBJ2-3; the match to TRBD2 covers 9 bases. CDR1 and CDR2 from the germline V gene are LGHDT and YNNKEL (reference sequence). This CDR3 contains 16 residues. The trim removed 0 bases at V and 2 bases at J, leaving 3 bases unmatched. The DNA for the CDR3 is TGTGCCAGCAGCCAAGATGCGGGAGGGATCACAGATACGCAGTATTTT. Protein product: CASSQDAGGITDTQYF.

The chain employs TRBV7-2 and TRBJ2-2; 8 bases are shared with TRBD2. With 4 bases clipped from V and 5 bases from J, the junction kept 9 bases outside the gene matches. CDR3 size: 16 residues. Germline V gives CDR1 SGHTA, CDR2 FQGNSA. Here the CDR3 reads CASSSRPGTRTGELFF. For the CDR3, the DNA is TGTGCCAGCAGCTCGCGTCCCGGGACTAGGACCGGGGAGCTGTTTTTT.

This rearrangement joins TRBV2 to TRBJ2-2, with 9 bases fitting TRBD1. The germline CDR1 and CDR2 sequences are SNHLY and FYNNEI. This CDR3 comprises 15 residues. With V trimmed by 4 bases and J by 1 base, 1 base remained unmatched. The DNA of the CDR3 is TGTGCCAGCAGTGGACAGGGGGTGAACACCGGGGAGCTGTTTTTT. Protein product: CASSGQGVNTGELFF.

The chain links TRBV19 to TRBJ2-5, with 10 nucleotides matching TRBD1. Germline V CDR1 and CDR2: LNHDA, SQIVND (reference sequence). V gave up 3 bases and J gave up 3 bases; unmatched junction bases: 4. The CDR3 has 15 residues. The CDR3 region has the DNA TGTGCCAGTAGTATTTGGGGGACAGGGGAAGAGACCCAGTACTTC. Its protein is CASSIWGTGEETQYF.

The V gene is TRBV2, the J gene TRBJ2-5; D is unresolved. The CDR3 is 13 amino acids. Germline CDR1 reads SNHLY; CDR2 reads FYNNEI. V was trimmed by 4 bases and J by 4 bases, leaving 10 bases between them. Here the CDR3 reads CASSAEELETQYF. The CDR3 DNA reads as TGTGCCAGCAGTGCAGAGGAATTAGAGACCCAGTACTTC.